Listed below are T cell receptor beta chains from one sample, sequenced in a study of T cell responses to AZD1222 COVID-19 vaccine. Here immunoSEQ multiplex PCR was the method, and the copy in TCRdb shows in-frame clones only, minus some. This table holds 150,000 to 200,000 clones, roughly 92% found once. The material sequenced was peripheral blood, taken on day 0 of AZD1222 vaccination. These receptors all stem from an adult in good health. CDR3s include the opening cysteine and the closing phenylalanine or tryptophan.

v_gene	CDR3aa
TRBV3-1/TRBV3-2	CASSQVTDTQYF
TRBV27	CASSSRDRAFPYYAFF
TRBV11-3	CASSSTGSSYNEQFF
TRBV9	CASSPLMGLEEKLFF
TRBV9	CASSGGTRSEQFF
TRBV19	CASSTTGTAVVEQYF
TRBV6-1	CASSELNSESQYF
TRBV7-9	CASSLVVGGGYTF
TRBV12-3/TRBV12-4	CASSPGTGTPFF
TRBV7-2	CASTVHRPNTEAFF
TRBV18	CASSPPGTSGFLDTQYF
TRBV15	CATSSRDRLAGRGNEQFF